The clone carrying this TCR beta chain was detected ten times or more. Its specificity is not known. Ophthalmopathy patients all had a Clinical Activity Score of at least 3, a NOSPECS grade of at least 4 and disease under 3 months old. Fresh peripheral blood, 8 to 10 ml, was the source of the PBMCs. Researchers took RNA transcripts and amplified the TCR beta CDR3 regions from them. An initial round of RT-PCR targeting the TCR CDR3 relied on the HTBI primer set. Each CDR3 protein gets one entry after TCRdb re-called the multiplex PCR reads with MiXCR. The profile shows 350,000 or so distinct CDR3 sequences, around 18% of them singletons. These data originate in a study of T cells in Graves' hyperthyroidism and ophthalmopathy. The V end was cut by 4 bases, the J end by 10 bases, with 17 bases between. The germline V gene encodes CDR1 MNHEY and CDR2 SVGAGI. This CDR3 has 14 amino acids. Findings and limits, study-wide: Model predictions of ophthalmopathy came a median approximately 6.5 months before onset.

The sample was blood. The sequence came from a woman in her 40s with Graves' ophthalmopathy. V gene TRBV6-5 combines with J gene TRBJ2-1; D possibly corresponds to TRBD2 (5 bases). CDR3 in DNA: TGTGCCAGCAGTTCCGTGGCGGGCTCTACCGAGCAGTTCTTC. Translated, it gives CASSSVAGSTEQFF.